These 15 T cell receptor beta chains came from one sample sequenced in a study of type 1 and type 2 diabetes patients. The PCR template was genomic DNA. A primer set of 30 forward and 13 reverse primers amplified the CDR3. TCRdb independently ran MiXCR on the multiplex PCR reads; one entry per CDR3 protein. The table includes a few hundred thousand distinct CDR3 sequences, around 50% detected once. Sequencing input: peripheral blood mononuclear cells (PBMCs). The source is a young man with type 2 diabetes.

The CDR3 DNA follows: TGTGCCAGCAGCACGGGACAGGGCTATCAGCCCCAGCATTTT. Amino acids: CASSTGQGYQPQHF. V is TRBV7-2 and J is TRBJ1-5; 9 bases fit TRBD1. This CDR3 is built from 14 residues. CDR1 is SGHTA, CDR2 FQGNSA, per germline. Trimming at V came to 5 bases and at J to 5 bases, leaving 4 bases not matched to a gene. The whole variable domain, remainder taken from reference TRBV7-2 and TRBJ1-5, is GAGVSQSPSNKVTEKGKDVELRCDPISGHTALYWYRQSLGQGLEFLIYFQGNSAPDKSGLPSDRFSAERTGGSVSTLTIQRTQQEDSAVYLCASSTGQGYQPQHFGDGTRLSIL.

The chain couples TRBV7-2 to TRBJ1-5; a weak D match, TRBD1 (5 bases). CDR3 length equals 16 residues. From germline, CDR1 is SGHTA and CDR2 FQGNSA. The V end was cut by 5 bases, the J end by 11 bases, with 25 bases between. The CDR3 nucleotides read TGTGCCAGCAGCGCACCAAGCGGACGGACCTTCAGGGCCCAGCATTTT. It is translated as CASSAPSGRTFRAQHF.

The chain employs TRBV13 and TRBJ2-1, with D perhaps given as TRBD1 or TRBD2 (5 bases each). The CDR3 loop spans 13 amino acids. The V end lost 4 bases, the J end lost 5 bases, and 9 bases lay between the germline ends. In germline, CDR1 is PRHDT, CDR2 FYEKMQ (reference sequence). This CDR3 is CASSWGTDNEQFF. The CDR3 DNA follows: TGTGCCAGCAGCTGGGGGACCGACAATGAGCAGTTCTTC.

The chain joins TRBV19 to TRBJ2-1; TRBD2 agrees at 8 bases. This CDR3 is built from 16 residues. From germline, CDR1 is LNHDA and CDR2 SQIVND (reference sequence). Unmatched junction bases numbered 5, after V lost 4 bases and J lost 0 bases. In nucleotides, the CDR3 is TGTGCCAGTAGTAACGAGCGGGGGCCCTCCTACAATGAGCAGTTCTTC. Amino acids: CASSNERGPSYNEQFF.

Only one count was recorded for this clonotype. It may be a read error: a sequence one base away is much more abundant. The chain has TRBV2 and TRBJ1-1; a possible D gene is TRBD1 (6 bases). Germline V gives CDR1 SNHLY, CDR2 FYNNEI. This CDR3 spans 13 amino acids. The V end was cut by 7 bases, the J end by 6 bases, with 15 bases between. The CDR3 coding sequence is TGTGCCAGCAAGGGCGGGGCAGGGGCTGAAGCTTTCTTT. This sequence encodes CASKGGAGAEAFF.

This clonotype has a handful of counts. The V gene is TRBV6-6, the J gene TRBJ1-1; no reliable D call. The germline CDR1 and CDR2 sequences are MNHNY and SVGAGI (reference sequence). This CDR3 has 15 amino acids. Trimming removed 3 bases from V and 0 bases from J, with 11 bases in between. In nucleotides, the CDR3 is TGTGCCAGCAGTTATAAGGACGAGCTGAACACTGAAGCTTTCTTT. Amino acid sequence: CASSYKDELNTEAFF.

This clonotype was counted at least ten times. The chain uses TRBV2 and TRBJ1-2; D perhaps matches TRBD1 (5 bases). The V gene lost 3 bases and the J gene lost 4 bases, with 15 bases spanning the gap. This CDR3 has 15 residues. CDR1 and CDR2 from the germline V gene are SNHLY and FYNNEI. In nucleotides, the CDR3 is TGTGCCAGCAGTGATACAATAGGGGCGATCTATGGCTACACCTTC. Amino acids: CASSDTIGAIYGYTF.

On this clonotype: The junction departs from germline at one end; a sequencing error may be responsible. This chain connects TRBV7-8 to TRBJ2-7, with TRBD1 matching 9 bases. The CDR3 is made up of 15 amino acids. The germline V gene has CDR1 SGHVS and CDR2 FQNEAQ. The CDR3 DNA is TGCGCCAGCAGCTTGGCCGGTAGACAGGGGGACGAGCAGTACTTC. Translated: CASSLAGRQGDEQYF.

The chain combines TRBV7-3 with TRBJ2-1; D unresolved. The CDR3 has 13 amino acids. Trimming pared 1 base from V and 8 bases from J, leaving 9 bases between. Germline values: CDR1 SGHTA, CDR2 FQGTGA. The CDR3 loop reads CASSLIVSHEQFF. DNA of the CDR3: TGTGCCAGCAGCTTAATCGTGTCCCATGAGCAGTTCTTC.

This clonotype was counted many times. V usage is TRBV2 and J usage is TRBJ1-2; D ambiguous. V was shortened by 1 base and J by 2 bases, with 11 bases between the two germline ends. This CDR3 is 15 amino acids long. From germline, CDR1 is SNHLY and CDR2 FYNNEI. In DNA form, the CDR3 reads TGTGCCAGCAGTGAAGTTGATGAGGCGAACTATGGCTACACCTTC. Its translation is CASSEVDEANYGYTF.

The chain has TRBV5-6 and TRBJ1-1; the D gene is possibly TRBD1 (6 bases). Trimming left V 3 bases short and J 4 bases short, with 25 bases between. Germline assignment: CDR1 SGHDT and CDR2 YYEEEE. This CDR3 is 18 amino acids long. CDR3 loop: CASSSETRDEKGGTEAFF. The CDR3 region has the DNA TGTGCCAGCAGCTCTGAGACCCGGGATGAAAAAGGGGGCACTGAAGCTTTCTTT.

The chain joins TRBV19 to TRBJ1-2, with D unresolved. Germline V CDR1 and CDR2: LNHDA, SQIVND (reference sequence). V was pared by 3 bases and J by 7 bases, with 21 bases between. The CDR3 has 16 residues. The CDR3 here is CASSIIRDGPLLGYTF. As DNA, the CDR3 is TGTGCCAGTAGTATTATCCGAGATGGGCCCCTGCTTGGCTACACCTTC.

This clonotype was seen repeatedly, ten times or more. V and J are TRBV25-1 and TRBJ2-5, with D possibly being TRBD1 or TRBD2 (6 bases each). Germline-derived CDR1 and CDR2 are MGHDK and SYGVNS. V gave up 2 bases and J gave up 3 bases, with 28 bases separating them. This CDR3 contains 20 residues. The CDR3 region is CASSEVPALHERRGEETQYF. The CDR3 coding sequence is TGTGCCAGCAGTGAAGTTCCAGCCCTCCACGAAAGAAGGGGGGAAGAGACCCAGTACTTC. Full variable domain (outside the CDR3, taken from reference TRBV25-1 and TRBJ2-5): EADIYQTPRYLVIGTGKKITLECSQTMGHDKMYWYQQDPGMELHLIHYSYGVNSTEKGDLSSESTVSRIRTEHFPLTLESARPSHTSQYLCASSEVPALHERRGEETQYFGPGTRLLVL.

There are many counts of this clonotype. The chain couples TRBV15 to TRBJ2-5; TRBD1 aligns across 7 bases. The CDR3 contains 15 residues. Per germline, CDR1 LNHNV and CDR2 YYDKDF (reference sequence). V lost 1 base, J lost 3 bases, and 5 bases stayed unmatched. DNA for the CDR3: TGTGCCACCAGCAGAGTGTCGCAGGGGGAAGAGACCCAGTACTTC. Encoded protein: CATSRVSQGEETQYF.

This clonotype was observed a few times. The V and J genes are TRBV25-1 and TRBJ1-2; no clear D gene. V dropped 8 bases and J dropped 5 bases, with 15 bases sitting between them. The CDR3 loop spans 13 amino acids. In germline, CDR1 is MGHDK, CDR2 SYGVNS. Here the CDR3 reads CASRPSGGYGYTF. CDR3 in DNA: TGTGCCAGCCGACCCTCAGGCGGATATGGCTACACCTTC.